Sequencing of this TCR beta chain was carried out in a study of graft-versus-host responses after intestinal transplantation. Study details: Anti-thymocyte globulin induction preceded about 3 years of tacrolimus and steroid maintenance in all recipients. General study findings and limits: GvH clone levels peaked in circulation, and this peak was associated with early post-transplant HvG declines. Ileal or blood samples showed some GvH clones first, and such clones were also found in recipient marrow.

Germline V gene lookup returns CDR1 SNHLY and CDR2 FYNNEI. The CDR3 length is 12 residues. Trimming removed 7 bases from V and 1 base from J, with 7 bases in between. Note on this clone: Its antigen is still unknown.

Only in-frame clones appear in the TCRdb table, and some are missing; sequencing was by immunoSEQ multiplex PCR. Among roughly 50,000 clones listed, around 90% were seen once. This receptor was obtained from a human donor who was the organ donor for an intestinal transplant. The sequenced sample was unstimulated CD4+ T cells sorted from spleen or lymph node cells, obtained before transplant. This chain joins TRBV2 and TRBJ2-5; TRBD2 is a possible D gene (6 bases). CDR3 nucleotides: TGTGCCAGCATCGGGGGCCAAGAGACCCAGTACTTC. Its translation is CASIGGQETQYF. Full variable domain (rest looked up from reference TRBV2 and TRBJ2-5): EPEVTQTPSHQVTQMGQEVILRCVPISNHLYFYWYRQILGQKVEFLVSFYNNEISEKSEIFDDQFSVERPDGSNFTLKIRSTKLEDSAMYFCASIGGQETQYFGPGTRLLVL.